This entry is about one T cell receptor beta chain. Its antigen is not identified. This entry comes from a study of molecular identifiers for immune sequencing clone quantification. In the study overall: The replicate experiment used RNA from approximately 20,000 or 100,000 naive CD8 cells. This RNA was split into five aliquots, and four of them were sequenced. Broader study findings: Reports indicate spiked Jurkat TCR RNA from one cell could be found among one million naive cells.

TCRdb used MiXCR to reprocess the PCR reads, holding one entry per CDR3 protein. Among more than 95,000 distinct CDR3 sequences listed, roughly 24% were seen once. The CDR3 runs 19 residues. Trimming removed 0 bases from V and 5 bases from J; junction bases left unmatched: 11. Germline V gives CDR1 SGDLS, CDR2 YYNGEE. The origin of this receptor is a human donor in good health. Some libraries in this study had Jurkat cell RNA spiked in. The chain couples TRBV9 to TRBJ2-5, with TRBD2 matching 15 bases. The material sequenced was naive CD8+ T cells from blood, with Jurkat cell RNA spiked in. Subset of the sample: FACS-sorted CD8+CD4-CCR7+CD45RA+ naive T cells. The CDR3: CASSVGWGTSGGIEETQYF. In nucleotides, the CDR3 is TGTGCCAGCAGCGTAGGTTGGGGGACTAGCGGGGGGATCGAGGAGACCCAGTACTTC.